The rows below give T cell receptor beta chains drawn from one sample of a study of shared clonotypes between healthy human individuals. This table comes from immunoSEQ multiplex PCR, and its TCRdb copy is limited to in-frame clones, with some not included. Of about 600,000 clones in the sample, more than 95% were seen once. The specimen sequenced was naive CD4+ T cells sorted from blood. These TCRs come from a woman aged 25 to 39 in good health. CDR3s include the opening cysteine and the closing phenylalanine or tryptophan.

TRBV28	TRBJ1-2	CASSLLYGRTNYGYTF
TRBV7-3	-	CASSYSGTSGYEQYF
TRBV29-1	TRBJ2-7	CSVRNFGSTYEQYF
TRBV7-3	TRBJ2-1	CASSLTYTSGYNEQFF
TRBV13	TRBJ2-7	CASSLWSPKGGQYF
TRBV11-3	TRBJ2-3	CASSSLGLAVRNTSTDTQYF
TRBV13	TRBJ2-7	CASSLLFRGGGASYEQYF
TRBV10-2	TRBJ2-1	CASGRLSYNEQFF
TRBV4-2	TRBJ2-5	CASSQGTDLLYQETQYF
TRBV5-1	TRBJ2-5	CASSFQPGQLRETQYF
TRBV7-3	TRBJ2-7	CASSPGTNLYEQYF
TRBV18	TRBJ1-1	CASLTGIEAFFGQGTREAFF
TRBV28	TRBJ2-1	CASSPRPGTSGVTYNEQFF
TRBV27	TRBJ1-6	CASSFLGQKLSPLHF
TRBV11-2	TRBJ2-1	CASSLETDEQFF